These T cell receptor beta chains were read from a single sample in a study of T cell responses to AZD1222 COVID-19 vaccine. Sequencing was performed with immunoSEQ multiplex PCR; in TCRdb, only in-frame clones are kept and a portion is missing. The sample holds 95,000 to 150,000 clones; 92% are singletons and the top ten take over 1.5%. Source: peripheral blood, taken on day 0 of AZD1222 vaccination. All receptors derive from an adult in good health. Both conserved end residues are part of each CDR3.

V gene	J gene	CDR3 protein
TRBV10-3	TRBJ1-2	CAIKKQGNNYGYTF
TRBV6-2/TRBV6-3	TRBJ1-1	CASSYNPNTEAFF
TRBV14	TRBJ1-2	CASPPPLVYGYTF
TRBV11-2	TRBJ1-2	CASSPGQGGYGYTF
TRBV24-1	TRBJ2-5	CATSRAGEETQYF
TRBV5-1	TRBJ1-2	CASTLGTGLTLYGYTF
TRBV7-9	TRBJ1-1	CASSSTNTEAFF
TRBV5-1	TRBJ1-2	CASSFRAGWNYGYTF
TRBV4-1	TRBJ1-2	CASSQRTGVGYTF
TRBV14	TRBJ1-6	CASSQAGTATPLHF
TRBV7-3	TRBJ2-3	CASSSQGGSTDTQYF
TRBV29-1	TRBJ1-1	CSVEDRGNTEAFF
TRBV7-2	TRBJ2-3	CASSRADTQYF
TRBV7-2	TRBJ2-1	CASSNRNEQFF
TRBV6-5	TRBJ1-2	CASSPEGGASGYTF
TRBV5-1	TRBJ1-1	CASSRQTNTEAFF
TRBV12-3/TRBV12-4	TRBJ1-2	CASSPQRDYGYTF
TRBV5-1	TRBJ1-1	CASSLAAGLQGVAFF
TRBV19	TRBJ1-5	CASSLDRGNQPQHF
TRBV7-9	TRBJ2-7	CASSLSGQAYEQYF
TRBV5-1	TRBJ1-2	CASSLEWPYGYTF
TRBV3-1/TRBV3-2	TRBJ1-2	CASSQAGTDYGYTF
TRBV12-3/TRBV12-4	TRBJ1-1	CASSSSGDEAFF
TRBV29-1	TRBJ1-1	CSVEGTGGTEAFF
TRBV27	TRBJ1-4	CASKPLRDGGEKLFF
TRBV11-2	TRBJ2-1	CASSLYTGDKFF
TRBV5-1	TRBJ1-3	CASTDSSSGNTIYF
TRBV10-3	TRBJ1-2	CAIRPFTGTGVSFNYGYTF
TRBV7-2	TRBJ1-2	CASSTRQGDGYTF
TRBV7-9	TRBJ2-1	CASSLIGPKLVNEQFF
TRBV6-6	TRBJ1-6	CASKKEGDLGSPLHF
TRBV19	TRBJ1-6	CASSLAGRANSPLHF
TRBV7-8	TRBJ1-5	CASSLWDTNQPQHF
TRBV10-3	TRBJ2-7	CAISETTSGPSSYEQYF
TRBV18	TRBJ1-4	CASSPNQNEKLFF
TRBV18	TRBJ1-1	CASSPPSPSTNTEAFF
TRBV6-5	TRBJ1-6	CASSYSDLSGSPLHF